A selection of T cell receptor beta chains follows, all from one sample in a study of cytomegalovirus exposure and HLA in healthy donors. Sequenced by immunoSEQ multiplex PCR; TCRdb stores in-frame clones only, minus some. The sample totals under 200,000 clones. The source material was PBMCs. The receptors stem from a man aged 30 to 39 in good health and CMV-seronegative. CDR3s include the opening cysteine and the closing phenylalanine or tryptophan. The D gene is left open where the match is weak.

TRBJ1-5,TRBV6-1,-,CASSELQPNQPQHF,TGTGCCAGCAGTGAGTTACAGCCTAATCAGCCCCAGCATTTT
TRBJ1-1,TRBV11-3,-,CASSNTRDKNTEAFF,TGTGCCAGCAGCAATACTAGGGACAAGAACACTGAAGCTTTCTTT
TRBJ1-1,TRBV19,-,CATAGRPNTEAFF,TGTGCCACTGCGGGACGGCCGAACACTGAAGCTTTCTTT
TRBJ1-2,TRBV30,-,CAWIGRGNYYGYTF,TGTGCCTGGATAGGCAGAGGGAACTACTATGGCTACACCTTC
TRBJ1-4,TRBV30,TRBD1,CAWSPGTGDEKLFF,TGTGCCTGGAGTCCTGGGACAGGGGATGAAAAACTGTTTTTT
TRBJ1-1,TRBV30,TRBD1,CAWSTGGAGEAFF,TGTGCCTGGAGCACAGGGGGCGCGGGTGAAGCTTTCTTT
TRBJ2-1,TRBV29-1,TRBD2,CSVGTSGKYNEQFF,TGCAGCGTTGGGACTAGCGGGAAATACAATGAGCAGTTCTTC
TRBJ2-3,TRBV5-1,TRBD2,CASSTALAGSSTDTQYF,TGCGCCAGCAGCACGGCTTTAGCGGGAAGTAGCACAGATACGCAGTATTTT
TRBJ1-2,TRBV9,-,CASSVDENYGYTF,TGTGCCAGCAGCGTAGACGAGAACTATGGCTACACCTTC
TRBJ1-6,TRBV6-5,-,CASSINREPNSPLHF,TGTGCCAGCAGCATAAACCGGGAACCAAATTCACCCCTCCACTTT
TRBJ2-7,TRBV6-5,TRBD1,CASSGGQFYEQYF,TGTGCCAGCAGTGGGGGACAGTTCTACGAGCAGTACTTC
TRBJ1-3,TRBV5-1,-,CASGGLPNSGNTIYF,TGCGCCAGCGGAGGACTCCCGAACTCTGGAAACACCATATATTTT
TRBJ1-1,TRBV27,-,CASSSTGFAEAFF,TGTGCCAGCAGTTCAACAGGGTTCGCTGAAGCTTTCTTT
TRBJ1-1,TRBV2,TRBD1,CASSDVLWAGGTEAFF,TGTGCCAGCAGCGACGTACTTTGGGCAGGGGGGACTGAAGCTTTCTTT
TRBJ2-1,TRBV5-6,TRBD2,CASSLVLAGHNEQFF,TGTGCCAGCAGCTTGGTACTAGCGGGGCACAATGAGCAGTTCTTC
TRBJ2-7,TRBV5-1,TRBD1,CASRDRGRVQYF,TGCGCCAGTCGGGACAGGGGGCGAGTGCAGTACTTC
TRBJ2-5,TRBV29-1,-,CSVWGGNQETQYF,TGCAGCGTTTGGGGCGGGAACCAAGAGACCCAGTACTTC
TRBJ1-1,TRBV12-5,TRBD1,CASGLPPGQLNTEAFF,TGTGCTAGTGGTTTGCCACCGGGACAGCTGAACACTGAAGCTTTCTTT
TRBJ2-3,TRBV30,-,CAWSGEETPSTDTQYF,TGTGCCTGGAGTGGAGAGGAGACCCCTAGCACAGATACGCAGTATTTT
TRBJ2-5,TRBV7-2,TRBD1,CASSPGTGAETQYF,TGTGCCAGCAGCCCCGGGACAGGGGCAGAGACCCAGTACTTC
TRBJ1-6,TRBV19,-,CASSLVSGAGSNSPLHF,TGTGCCAGTAGTTTGGTGTCAGGGGCCGGGTCTAATTCACCCCTCCACTTT
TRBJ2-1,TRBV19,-,CASSIGQYPEQFF,TGTGCCAGTAGTATTGGGCAGTATCCTGAGCAGTTCTTC
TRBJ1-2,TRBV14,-,CASSPGGYYGYTF,TGTGCCAGCAGCCCTGGGGGGTACTATGGCTACACCTTC
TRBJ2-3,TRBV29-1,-,CSPRGGEADTQYF,TGCAGCCCTCGAGGGGGGGAAGCAGATACGCAGTATTTT
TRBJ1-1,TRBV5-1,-,CASSLGAGWTDTEAFF,TGCGCCAGCAGCTTGGGGGCAGGGTGGACGGACACTGAAGCTTTCTTT
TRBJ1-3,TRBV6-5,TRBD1,CASSRKGTAGNTIYF,TGTGCCAGCAGCCGGAAGGGGACAGCTGGAAACACCATATATTTT
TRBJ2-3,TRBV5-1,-,CASVEGRSTDTQYF,TGCGCCAGCGTGGAGGGCAGGAGCACAGATACGCAGTATTTT
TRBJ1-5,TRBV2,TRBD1,CASRDRFDQPQHF,TGTGCCAGCAGGGACAGGTTTGATCAGCCCCAGCATTTT
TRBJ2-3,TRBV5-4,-,CASSLAAQRADTQYF,TGTGCCAGCAGCTTGGCGGCTCAACGGGCAGATACGCAGTATTTT
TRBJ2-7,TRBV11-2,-,CASSLDLPRSSYEQYF,TGTGCCAGCAGCTTAGATCTCCCCCGCAGCTCCTACGAGCAGTACTTC
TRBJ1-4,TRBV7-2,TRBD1,CASSLDRGRAEKLFF,TGTGCCAGCAGCTTGGACAGGGGGCGGGCTGAAAAACTGTTTTTT
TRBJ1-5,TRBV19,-,CASSPTRGQPQHF,TGTGCCAGTAGTCCCACGCGGGGCCAGCCCCAGCATTTT
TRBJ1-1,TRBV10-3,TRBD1,CATGDRVFSEAFF,TGTGCCACCGGGGACAGGGTCTTCTCTGAAGCTTTCTTT
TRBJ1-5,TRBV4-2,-,CASSQEFSEPQHF,TGTGCCAGCAGCCAAGAGTTTTCGGAGCCCCAGCATTTT
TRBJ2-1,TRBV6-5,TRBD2,CASSRRLAGVDEQFF,TGTGCCAGCAGCCGGCGACTAGCGGGGGTGGATGAGCAGTTCTTC
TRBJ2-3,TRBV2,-,CASLGLDRLSDTQYF,TGTGCCAGCCTTGGGCTAGACAGATTATCAGATACGCAGTATTTT
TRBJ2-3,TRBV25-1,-,CASSEGSGLSTDTQYF,TGTGCCAGCAGTGAGGGTTCGGGACTGAGCACAGATACGCAGTATTTT
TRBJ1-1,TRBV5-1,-,CASSLREGDTEAFF,TGCGCCAGCAGCTTAAGGGAGGGCGACACTGAAGCTTTCTTT
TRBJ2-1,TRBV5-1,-,CASSMEGAKNNEQFF,TGCGCCAGCAGCATGGAGGGAGCAAAAAACAATGAGCAGTTCTTC
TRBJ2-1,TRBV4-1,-,CASSLSKGAGPYNEQFF,TGCGCCAGCAGCCTATCGAAGGGAGCGGGTCCCTACAATGAGCAGTTCTTC
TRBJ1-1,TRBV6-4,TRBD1,CASSVDRGNTEAFF,TGTGCCAGCAGTGTCGACAGGGGTAACACTGAAGCTTTCTTT
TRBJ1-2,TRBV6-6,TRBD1,CASSYSAGGNYGYTF,TGTGCCAGCAGTTACTCAGCAGGGGGAAACTATGGCTACACCTTC
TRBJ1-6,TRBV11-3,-,CASSSGTFRTLHF,TGTGCCAGCAGCTCCGGGACATTTAGAACCCTCCACTTT
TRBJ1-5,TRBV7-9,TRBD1,CASSLTGQGASQPQHF,TGTGCCAGCAGCTTAACGGGACAGGGGGCGTCTCAGCCCCAGCATTTT
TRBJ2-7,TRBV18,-,CASSPGLSTYEQYF,TGTGCCAGCTCACCGGGCCTTTCCACCTACGAGCAGTACTTC
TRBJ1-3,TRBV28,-,CASSSGGRYSGNTIYF,TGTGCCAGCAGTTCCGGAGGCCGTTACTCTGGAAACACCATATATTTT
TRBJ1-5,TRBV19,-,CASSIGGPRAQHF,TGTGCCAGTAGTATAGGCGGTCCACGGGCCCAGCATTTT
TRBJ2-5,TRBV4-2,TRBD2,CASSQGRASGGGEETQYF,TGTGCCAGCAGCCAAGGGCGGGCTAGCGGGGGCGGAGAGGAGACCCAGTACTTC
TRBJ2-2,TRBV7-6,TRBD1,CASSPRDRDSSGELFF,TGTGCCAGCAGCCCACGGGACAGGGATAGCTCCGGGGAGCTGTTTTTT
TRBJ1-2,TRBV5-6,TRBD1,CASSLVPGGTDGYTF,TGTGCCAGCAGCTTGGTACCAGGGGGTACGGATGGCTACACCTTC
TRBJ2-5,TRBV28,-,CASLTTREVETQYF,TGTGCCAGCCTAACTACCCGAGAGGTGGAGACCCAGTACTTC
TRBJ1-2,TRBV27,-,CASSLWPNYGYTF,TGTGCCAGCAGTTTATGGCCAAACTATGGCTACACCTTC
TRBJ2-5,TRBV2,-,CASSESGYQETQYF,TGTGCCAGCAGTGAGTCCGGGTACCAAGAGACCCAGTACTTC
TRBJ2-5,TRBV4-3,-,CASSRSYRVEETQYF,TGCGCCAGCAGCCGATCGTACAGGGTGGAAGAGACCCAGTACTTC
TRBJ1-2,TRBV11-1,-,CASSLFGGNYGYTF,TGTGCCAGCAGCTTGTTCGGCGGTAACTATGGCTACACCTTC